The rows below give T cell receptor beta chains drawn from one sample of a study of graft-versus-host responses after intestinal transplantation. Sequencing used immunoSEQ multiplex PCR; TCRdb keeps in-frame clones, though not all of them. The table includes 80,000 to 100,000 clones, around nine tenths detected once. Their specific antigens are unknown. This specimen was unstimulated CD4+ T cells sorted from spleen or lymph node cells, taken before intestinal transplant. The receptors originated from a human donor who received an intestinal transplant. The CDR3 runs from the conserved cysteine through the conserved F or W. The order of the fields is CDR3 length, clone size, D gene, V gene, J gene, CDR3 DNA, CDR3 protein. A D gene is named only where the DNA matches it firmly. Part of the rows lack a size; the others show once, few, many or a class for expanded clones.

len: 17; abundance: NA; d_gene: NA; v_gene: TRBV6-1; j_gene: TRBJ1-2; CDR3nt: TGTGCCAGCAGTGAATGGGGATGGACGGGAGCTAACTATGGCTACACCTTC; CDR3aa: CASSEWGWTGANYGYTF
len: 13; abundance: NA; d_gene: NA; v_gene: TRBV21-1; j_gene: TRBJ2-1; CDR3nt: TGTGCCAGCAGCAAAGACCAGACTGGTGAGCAGTTCTTC; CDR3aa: CASSKDQTGEQFF
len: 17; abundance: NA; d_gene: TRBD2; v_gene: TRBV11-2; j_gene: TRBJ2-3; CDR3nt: TGTGCCAGCAGCCCCTATCTGGGACTAGCGGGCACAGATACGCAGTATTTT; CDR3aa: CASSPYLGLAGTDTQYF
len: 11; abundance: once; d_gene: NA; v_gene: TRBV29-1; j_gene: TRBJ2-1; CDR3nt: TGCAGCGCCTCCGTTTACAATGAGCAGTTCTTC; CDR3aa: CSASVYNEQFF
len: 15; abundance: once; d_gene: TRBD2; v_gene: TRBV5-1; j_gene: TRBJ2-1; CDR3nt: TGCGCCAGCAGCTTGGATGGGACTAGCGGGCGGGCGAGGTTCTTC; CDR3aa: CASSLDGTSGRARFF
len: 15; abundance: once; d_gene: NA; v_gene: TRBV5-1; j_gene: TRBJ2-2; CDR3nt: TGCGCCAGCAGCTTGGGATCGGGGAACACCGGGGAGCTGTTTTTT; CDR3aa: CASSLGSGNTGELFF
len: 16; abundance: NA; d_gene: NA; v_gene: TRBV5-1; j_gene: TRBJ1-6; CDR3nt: TGCGCCAGCAGCTTCGATCGGGGCCAGGGAGGTACCCCCCTCCACTTT; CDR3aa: CASSFDRGQGGTPLHF
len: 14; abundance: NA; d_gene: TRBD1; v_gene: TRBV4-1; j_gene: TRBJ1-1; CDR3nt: TGCGCCAGCAGCCAATGGACAGGGCGTACTGAAGCTTTCTTT; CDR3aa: CASSQWTGRTEAFF
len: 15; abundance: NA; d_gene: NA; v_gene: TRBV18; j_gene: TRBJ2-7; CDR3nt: TGTGCCAGCTCACCATCTCTGGAGAGCTCCTACGAGCAGTACTTC; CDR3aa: CASSPSLESSYEQYF
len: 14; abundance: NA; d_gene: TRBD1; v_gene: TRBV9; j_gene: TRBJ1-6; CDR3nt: TGTGCCAGCAGCGTAACAGGGGAGAGGTCACCCCTCCACTTT; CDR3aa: CASSVTGERSPLHF
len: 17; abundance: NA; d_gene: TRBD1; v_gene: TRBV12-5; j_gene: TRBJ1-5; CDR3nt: TGTGCTAGTGGTTTGGTATTTGGACAGGGCTTCAATCAGCCCCAGCATTTT; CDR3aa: CASGLVFGQGFNQPQHF
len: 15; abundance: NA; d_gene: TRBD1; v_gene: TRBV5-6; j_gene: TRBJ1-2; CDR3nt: TGTGCCAGCAGCCCGTATGACAGGGGGGTCTATGGCTACACCTTC; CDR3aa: CASSPYDRGVYGYTF
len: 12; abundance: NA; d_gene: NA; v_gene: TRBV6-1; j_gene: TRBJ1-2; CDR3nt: TGTGCCAGCAGTAATACAGGGTATGGCTACACCTTC; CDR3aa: CASSNTGYGYTF
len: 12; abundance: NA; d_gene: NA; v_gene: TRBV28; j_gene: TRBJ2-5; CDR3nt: TGTGCCAGCGGGGGGTTGTCGGAGACCCAGTACTTC; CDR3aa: CASGGLSETQYF
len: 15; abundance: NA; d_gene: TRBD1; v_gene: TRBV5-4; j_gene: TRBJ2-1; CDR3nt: TGTGCCAGCAGCTTGAGGTCAGGGGGCGCGGAAGAGCAGTTCTTC; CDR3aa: CASSLRSGGAEEQFF
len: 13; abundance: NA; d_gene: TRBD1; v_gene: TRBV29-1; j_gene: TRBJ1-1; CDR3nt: TGCAGCGTGGACAGGGGGGGGAACACTGAAGCTTTCTTT; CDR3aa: CSVDRGGNTEAFF
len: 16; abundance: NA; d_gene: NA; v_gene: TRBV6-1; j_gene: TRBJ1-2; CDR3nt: TGTGCCAGCAGTGAAGACCTGCCAATTGTCCTATATGGCTACACCTTC; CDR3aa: CASSEDLPIVLYGYTF
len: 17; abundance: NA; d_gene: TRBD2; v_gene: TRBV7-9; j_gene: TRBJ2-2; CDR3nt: TGTGCCAGCAGCCTCTTGACTAGCGGGTTTAACACCGGGGAGCTGTTTTTT; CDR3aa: CASSLLTSGFNTGELFF
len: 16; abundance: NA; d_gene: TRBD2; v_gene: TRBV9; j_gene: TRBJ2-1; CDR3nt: TGTGCCAGCAGCGCTGACCCCGGGACTAGCTCAAATGAGCAGTTCTTC; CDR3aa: CASSADPGTSSNEQFF
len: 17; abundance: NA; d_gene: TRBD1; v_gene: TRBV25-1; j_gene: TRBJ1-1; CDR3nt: TGTGCCAGCAGTGATGATGGGACAGGGGCCCTGAACACTGAAGCTTTCTTT; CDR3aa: CASSDDGTGALNTEAFF
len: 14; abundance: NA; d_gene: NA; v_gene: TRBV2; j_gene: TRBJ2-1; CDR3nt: TGTGCCAGCAGTCCTCGACACGTATACAATGAGCAGTTCTTC; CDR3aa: CASSPRHVYNEQFF
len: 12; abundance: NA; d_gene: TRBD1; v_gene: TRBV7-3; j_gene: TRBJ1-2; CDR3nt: TGTGCCAGCAGCCGCATACAGGGGGCCCACACCTTC; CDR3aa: CASSRIQGAHTF
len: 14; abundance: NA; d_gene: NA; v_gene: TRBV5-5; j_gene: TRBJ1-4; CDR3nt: TGTGCCAGCAGCTTTTTCCTAACTAATGAAAAACTGTTTTTT; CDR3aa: CASSFFLTNEKLFF
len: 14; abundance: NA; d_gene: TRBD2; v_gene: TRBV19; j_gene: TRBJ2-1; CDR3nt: TGTGCCAGTAGGTTCGCGGGGGGCCCCCCTGAGCAGTTCTTC; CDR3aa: CASRFAGGPPEQFF
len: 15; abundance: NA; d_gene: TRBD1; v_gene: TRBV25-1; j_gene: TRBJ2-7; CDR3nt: TGTGCCAGCAGTGCTGGGGGGACAGGGAGAAACGAGCAGTACTTC; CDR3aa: CASSAGGTGRNEQYF